This is a list of T cell receptor beta chains from one sample in a study of cytomegalovirus exposure and HLA in healthy donors. The method was immunoSEQ multiplex PCR; TCRdb's version includes in-frame clones alone and lacks a portion of them. The sample consists of roughly 140,000 clones, approximately 89% of them appearing once. The sample taken for sequencing was PBMCs. These receptors were collected from a man between 18 and 29 years old in good health and CMV-seronegative. CDR3s include the opening cysteine and the closing phenylalanine or tryptophan. A D gene is named only where the DNA matches it firmly. Clone size is given for some rows only: seen once, a few or many times, or a class if the clone is expanded.

j_call,clone_size,v_call,d_call,cdr3_nt,cdr3_aa
TRBJ2-2,-,TRBV10-1,-,TGCGCCAGCAGTGAAAGTAGGCAGGGAGGCACCGGGGAGCTGTTTTTT,CASSESRQGGTGELFF
TRBJ1-5,-,TRBV16,-,TGTGCCAGCAGTTCAGGGTGGGATCAGCCCCAGCATTTT,CASSSGWDQPQHF
TRBJ1-6,once,TRBV2,-,TGTGCCAGCAGTGACCGGGGGAGTAGCTCCTATAATTCACCCCTCCACTTT,CASSDRGSSSYNSPLHF
TRBJ2-7,-,TRBV11-1,TRBD1,TGTGCCAGCACCGACGACAGGGAACCCCACTACGAGCAGTACTTC,CASTDDREPHYEQYF
TRBJ1-2,-,TRBV20-1,-,TGCAGTGCTAGCACTAACTATGGCTACACCTTC,CSASTNYGYTF
TRBJ2-5,-,TRBV5-1,TRBD2,TGCGCCAGCAGCTTCAGCGGGGGGGAAGAGACCCAGTACTTC,CASSFSGGEETQYF
TRBJ2-7,-,TRBV5-1,-,TGCGCCAGCAGCTTGGTCCAGAACTACGAGCAGTACTTC,CASSLVQNYEQYF
TRBJ2-3,few,TRBV15,TRBD2,TGTGCCACCAGCAAACCGGGACTAGCGTTCGATACGCAGTATTTT,CATSKPGLAFDTQYF
TRBJ2-7,-,TRBV9,-,TGTGCCAGCAGCGTAGGTGGAGGAGAGCAGTACTTC,CASSVGGGEQYF
TRBJ2-3,-,TRBV7-9,TRBD1,TGTGCCAGCAGCCCGACAGGGGGAGGTAGCACAGATACGCAGTATTTT,CASSPTGGGSTDTQYF
TRBJ1-1,-,TRBV30,TRBD1,TGTGCCTGGAGGGTCGGACAGGGGTACACTGAAGCTTTCTTT,CAWRVGQGYTEAFF
TRBJ2-1,-,TRBV5-1,-,TGCGCCAGCAGCTCCGAGACTGGTAACTACAATGAGCAGTTCTTC,CASSSETGNYNEQFF
TRBJ1-6,-,TRBV19,-,TGTGCCAGTAGTGTACAGGGACGTAATTCACCCCTCCACTTT,CASSVQGRNSPLHF
TRBJ1-1,-,TRBV5-6,-,TGTGCCAGCAGCTTGGAGTACGAGGGCCGGGGCACTGAAGCTTTCTTT,CASSLEYEGRGTEAFF
TRBJ2-1,-,TRBV20-1,-,TGCAGTACCAGACTCCCTAATGAGCAGTTCTTC,CSTRLPNEQFF
TRBJ2-2,few,TRBV5-1,-,TGCGCCAGCAGCTTCTCACTAACGAACACCGGGGAGCTGTTTTTT,CASSFSLTNTGELFF
TRBJ1-4,-,TRBV19,TRBD1,TGTGCCAGTAGTATCCACAGGGGAATAGTGGATGAAAAACTGTTTTTT,CASSIHRGIVDEKLFF
TRBJ1-2,-,TRBV29-1,TRBD1,TGCAGCGTCCGTTTGACAGGGACTCCCTATGGCTACACCTTC,CSVRLTGTPYGYTF
TRBJ1-1,-,TRBV9,-,TGTGCCAGCAGCGTAGAGGGGCAGTGGGACACTGAAGCTTTCTTT,CASSVEGQWDTEAFF
TRBJ2-1,-,TRBV5-4,TRBD1,TGTGCCAGCAGCTCCAAAAGTCAGGGGGTCAATGAGCAGTTCTTC,CASSSKSQGVNEQFF
TRBJ2-1,once,TRBV7-2,-,TGTGCCAGCAGCTTATTTAGGCGGCGGATCTCCTACAATGAGCAGTTCTTC,CASSLFRRRISYNEQFF
TRBJ1-6,-,TRBV13,-,TGTGCCAGCAGCGTAGCCGCACAGGCGGCGGATTCACCCCTCCACTTT,CASSVAAQAADSPLHF
TRBJ1-1,once,TRBV4-1,TRBD1,TGCGCCAGCAGCCAAGTGACAGGGATCATGAACACTGAAGCTTTCTTT,CASSQVTGIMNTEAFF
TRBJ1-2,-,TRBV7-3,-,TGTGCCAGCAGCGCCTACTTGGACAGCGGCTACACCTTC,CASSAYLDSGYTF
TRBJ2-3,-,TRBV7-8,TRBD2,TGTGCCAGCAGCTTAGCAACAAAAACTAGCGGGGGGCGGGATACGCAGTATTTT,CASSLATKTSGGRDTQYF
TRBJ2-1,-,TRBV6-6,-,TGTGCCAGCAGTTACTTTGGAGACAATGAGCAGTTCTTC,CASSYFGDNEQFF
TRBJ2-3,-,TRBV4-3,-,TGCGCCAGCAGCCAAGACTGGGGTGGGACTAGCACAGATACGCAGTATTTT,CASSQDWGGTSTDTQYF
TRBJ1-3,-,TRBV10-3,-,TGTGCCATCAGTGGAATGGAAGGGGAAATTGGAAACACCATATATTTT,CAISGMEGEIGNTIYF
TRBJ1-2,-,TRBV9,-,TGTGCCAGCAGCGCAGTCCCTGACTCGTATGGCTACACCTTC,CASSAVPDSYGYTF
TRBJ2-1,once,TRBV27,-,TGTGCCGGCGGTCGGGGTTCCTACAATGAGCAGTTCTTC,CAGGRGSYNEQFF
TRBJ2-1,few,TRBV6-6,TRBD2,TGTGCCAGCAGTTACCCGGGACTAGCGGGGAACAATGAGCAGTTCTTC,CASSYPGLAGNNEQFF
TRBJ2-1,-,TRBV7-9,TRBD2,TGTGCCAGCAGCCGCCCTCGGACTAGCGGGATTCCCTACAATGAGCAGTTCTTC,CASSRPRTSGIPYNEQFF
TRBJ1-3,-,TRBV5-6,-,TGTGCCAGCAGCTTGGGAGGATCTGGAAACACCATATATTTT,CASSLGGSGNTIYF
TRBJ1-4,-,TRBV7-9,TRBD1,TGTGCCAGCAGCCCCCCAGACAGGGGGCCGACTAATGAAAAACTGTTTTTT,CASSPPDRGPTNEKLFF
TRBJ1-4,-,TRBV2,-,TGTGCCAGCAGAGAGATCTATAATGAAAAACTGTTTTTT,CASREIYNEKLFF
TRBJ1-1,-,TRBV5-4,TRBD1,TGTGCCAGCAGCTTGAGGGCCCAGGGGGTGGTTGAAGCTTTCTTT,CASSLRAQGVVEAFF
TRBJ1-2,-,TRBV7-9,-,TGTGCCAGCAGACCAGGGGCGGCCGTCTTTGGCTACACCTTC,CASRPGAAVFGYTF
TRBJ2-1,-,TRBV9,-,TGTGCCAGCAGCGTAGGGGGACTGCCACCGGAAGAGCAGTTCTTC,CASSVGGLPPEEQFF
TRBJ2-6,-,TRBV10-3,-,TGTGCCATCAGTGAGTCGTTCAACAGGGCTGGGGCCAACGTCCTGACTTTC,CAISESFNRAGANVLTF
TRBJ2-1,few,TRBV6-6,TRBD2,TGTGCCAGCAGTTACAGGGCTAGCGGGAGCAATGAGCAGTTCTTC,CASSYRASGSNEQFF
TRBJ2-3,once,TRBV5-1,-,TGCGCCAGCCGTAGCTCGGGTACGCAGTATTTT,CASRSSGTQYF
TRBJ1-3,-,TRBV30,-,TGTGCCTGGAGCTTGATGGGGAGACACTCTGGAAACACCATATATTTT,CAWSLMGRHSGNTIYF
TRBJ1-2,few,TRBV2,-,TGTGCCAGCAGTGAACCAGGGGAGTATTCAGGAGGCTACACCTTC,CASSEPGEYSGGYTF
TRBJ2-3,-,TRBV29-1,-,TGCAGCGTTGGGGGGGGACACAACACAGATACGCAGTATTTT,CSVGGGHNTDTQYF
TRBJ1-4,-,TRBV18,-,TGTGCCAGCTCATCCGGGGGGGCTGACGAAAAACTGTTTTTT,CASSSGGADEKLFF
TRBJ1-2,-,TRBV2,TRBD1,TGTGCCAGCAGTGTCAGACAGGGAAGGAATGGCTACACCTTC,CASSVRQGRNGYTF
TRBJ1-1,-,TRBV6-1,TRBD1,TGTGCCAGCAGTGCCCCGGGGACAGGGTTGGTAAAGGGAGCTTTCTTT,CASSAPGTGLVKGAFF
TRBJ1-2,-,TRBV20-1,-,TGCAGTGCTGCGCCTGATCGGGGCTACACCTTC,CSAAPDRGYTF
TRBJ2-7,-,TRBV27,TRBD1,TGTGCCAGCAGTTTAACTCCGGGACAGGGCCCTTTGGGGTACGAGCAGTACTTC,CASSLTPGQGPLGYEQYF
TRBJ1-4,-,TRBV18,-,TGTGCCAGCTCACCCGGCGGAGATGAAAAACTGTTTTTT,CASSPGGDEKLFF
TRBJ2-7,-,TRBV5-1,-,TGCGCCAGCAGCTTGAGGGGGGGCGCCGGATACGAGCAGTACTTC,CASSLRGGAGYEQYF
TRBJ1-2,-,TRBV4-3,-,TGCGCCAGCAGCCAAGGGGCAGGGCTTGTCTATGGCTACACCTTC,CASSQGAGLVYGYTF
TRBJ1-3,-,TRBV27,TRBD1,TGTGCCAGCAGTTTAAGGCCCCCAGGGGGTAATGGAAACACCATATATTTT,CASSLRPPGGNGNTIYF
TRBJ1-1,-,TRBV5-1,-,TGCGCCAGCAGCGCCATAGAGAACACTGAAGCTTTCTTT,CASSAIENTEAFF